The rows below give T cell receptor beta chains drawn from one sample of a study of cytomegalovirus exposure and HLA in healthy donors. Sequencing used immunoSEQ multiplex PCR; TCRdb keeps in-frame clones, though not all of them. The data hold some 57,000 clones, with 50% to 70% observed a single time. The sequenced material came from PBMCs. These receptors were collected from a human donor in good health. CDR3s leave out the opening cysteine and the closing phenylalanine or tryptophan. D genes are given only for firm matches. Not every row has a clone size; where given, it reads once, few, many or a size class.

cdr3_aa: ASSLGTSGGQETQY
j_call: TRBJ2-5
cdr3_length: 14
clone_size: .
d_call: TRBD2
v_call: TRBV18

cdr3_aa: ASSSPGTSYNEQF
j_call: TRBJ2-1
cdr3_length: 13
clone_size: .
d_call: TRBD2
v_call: TRBV6-5

cdr3_aa: ATSRDRRDPEI
j_call: TRBJ2-7
cdr3_length: 11
clone_size: few
d_call: .
v_call: TRBV15

cdr3_aa: ASSPFRQETQY
j_call: TRBJ2-5
cdr3_length: 11
clone_size: .
d_call: .
v_call: TRBV18

cdr3_aa: ASRDRGNCEAF
j_call: TRBJ1-1
cdr3_length: 11
clone_size: .
d_call: TRBD1
v_call: TRBV19

cdr3_aa: ASSLAGLGRSGANILT
j_call: TRBJ2-6
cdr3_length: 16
clone_size: .
d_call: TRBD2
v_call: TRBV27

cdr3_aa: ASSRASGGDEKLF
j_call: TRBJ1-4
cdr3_length: 13
clone_size: .
d_call: TRBD1
v_call: TRBV19

cdr3_aa: ASSAQGRGNEKLF
j_call: TRBJ1-4
cdr3_length: 13
clone_size: .
d_call: .
v_call: TRBV25-1

cdr3_aa: ASLPGVAVNTGELF
j_call: TRBJ2-2
cdr3_length: 14
clone_size: .
d_call: .
v_call: TRBV27

cdr3_aa: AWRGGGAYNEQF
j_call: TRBJ2-1
cdr3_length: 12
clone_size: .
d_call: TRBD2
v_call: TRBV30

cdr3_aa: ASSELGTSVGTDTQY
j_call: TRBJ2-3
cdr3_length: 15
clone_size: .
d_call: TRBD2
v_call: TRBV2

cdr3_aa: ASSLSTDTQY
j_call: TRBJ2-3
cdr3_length: 10
clone_size: .
d_call: .
v_call: TRBV5-6

cdr3_aa: AWTSGLVIQLDTQY
j_call: TRBJ2-3
cdr3_length: 14
clone_size: few
d_call: TRBD2
v_call: TRBV30

cdr3_aa: ASSDPLFANEAF
j_call: TRBJ1-1
cdr3_length: 12
clone_size: .
d_call: .
v_call: TRBV25-1

cdr3_aa: ASSAQGARNTEAF
j_call: TRBJ1-1
cdr3_length: 13
clone_size: .
d_call: TRBD1
v_call: TRBV9

cdr3_aa: ASSVAGFTGELF
j_call: TRBJ2-2
cdr3_length: 12
clone_size: .
d_call: .
v_call: TRBV9

cdr3_aa: ASRPGGGYEQY
j_call: TRBJ2-7
cdr3_length: 11
clone_size: .
d_call: TRBD2
v_call: TRBV7-8

cdr3_aa: ASSTNPPGQNSGFYGYT
j_call: TRBJ1-2
cdr3_length: 17
clone_size: .
d_call: TRBD1
v_call: TRBV5-1

cdr3_aa: ASGQDSRIETQY
j_call: TRBJ2-5
cdr3_length: 12
clone_size: few
d_call: .
v_call: TRBV12-5

cdr3_aa: ASSFAGGPPYEQY
j_call: TRBJ2-7
cdr3_length: 13
clone_size: .
d_call: TRBD2
v_call: TRBV5-1

cdr3_aa: SATGNTEAF
j_call: TRBJ1-1
cdr3_length: 9
clone_size: .
d_call: .
v_call: TRBV20-1

cdr3_aa: ASSSSGTGGPGYT
j_call: TRBJ1-2
cdr3_length: 13
clone_size: few
d_call: TRBD1
v_call: TRBV28

cdr3_aa: AISAGNVYEQY
j_call: TRBJ2-7
cdr3_length: 11
clone_size: .
d_call: .
v_call: TRBV10-3

cdr3_aa: ASRRGGSYNEQF
j_call: TRBJ2-1
cdr3_length: 12
clone_size: .
d_call: .
v_call: TRBV28

cdr3_aa: ASSPGQENIQY
j_call: TRBJ2-4
cdr3_length: 11
clone_size: .
d_call: .
v_call: TRBV18

cdr3_aa: ASSRLGGANEQF
j_call: TRBJ2-1
cdr3_length: 12
clone_size: few
d_call: .
v_call: TRBV2

cdr3_aa: ASSRQNYGYT
j_call: TRBJ1-2
cdr3_length: 10
clone_size: .
d_call: .
v_call: TRBV19

cdr3_aa: ASSLAVSAAEQF
j_call: TRBJ2-1
cdr3_length: 12
clone_size: .
d_call: .
v_call: TRBV5-1

cdr3_aa: ASSLHRGIRGYP
j_call: TRBJ1-2
cdr3_length: 12
clone_size: few
d_call: TRBD1
v_call: TRBV7-7

cdr3_aa: ASSSDRGGSYEQY
j_call: TRBJ2-7
cdr3_length: 13
clone_size: .
d_call: TRBD1
v_call: TRBV5-4